Sequencing of this TCR beta chain was carried out in a study of blood T cell repertoires in COVID-19 (dated by TCRdb to 2019 to 2021). About the study as a whole: Collaborator samples came from the United States, Italy and Spain and covered acute and convalescent phases of COVID-19. Samples were obtained from the ongoing ImmuneRACE study (first 160 participants) and from some 1,200 subjects provided by 6 global collaborators. The sample metadata nearly always contained a de-identified subject ID, COVID-19 status, age in years and sex. The repertoires were released in a freely available public database meant as a resource for research on the immune response to SARS-CoV-2. Where available, HLA class I and class II types were taken from metadata supplied by the sample provider and were not determined by assay-based typing. Deeply sampled blood TCRbeta repertoires from subjects exposed to, actively infected with, or recovered from COVID-19 were included in the dataset. The material from the prospective study consisted of cDNA or gDNA derived from T cells, B-cell-depleted T cells, or PBMCs. The full study reports these points: The quantity of clinical and demographic metadata differed by source and by participant and was supplied without curation.

Collaborating institutions collected whole blood in K2EDTA tubes following their own protocols. Collaborator samples were shipped for TCRbeta analysis as frozen whole blood, isolated PBMCs, or DNA extracted from either sample type. V ends up 5 bases short and J 5 bases short, with an unmatched junction base count of 7. The CDR1 and CDR2 encoded by the germline V gene (reference sequence) are SEHNR and FQNEAQ. CDR3 length: 16 amino acids, cysteine to phenylalanine. The entry retains the CDR3 DNA only, 48 bases that are in frame from base 1. TCRbeta CDR3 regions were amplified from genomic DNA by means of the immunoSEQ Assay, a bias-controlled multiplex PCR. The published analysis was carried out like this. The number of nucleated cells in each sample was estimated by amplification of reference gene primers within the assay. To quantify the absolute abundance of each unique TCRbeta CDR3 rearrangement, sequence reads were collapsed and filtered. For each sample, productive Simpson clonality was calculated as the square root of Simpson's diversity index across productive rearrangements. TCRdb provides this immuneACCESS table in a form limited to in-frame rearrangements. Some clones are lacking; in checked studies, under half of them reflect an unresolved V gene, and why the rest are absent is not known. For V, J and clone size, that table is used; D and trimming come from the DNA. This sample gives some 81,000 clones in total; 90% of them show up just once. The top ten clones comprise 0.8% to 1.3% of the sample.

As concerns this clone: Its antigen is currently not known. No much larger clone is present one base from it, and per-base qualities are unavailable.

Sequenced sample: peripheral blood. The chain is assembled from TRBV7-9 and TRBJ2-2; the junction holds 11 bases that match TRBD2. This receptor was identified in a woman aged 50 to 60 in a cohort sampled during active COVID-19. The sequence in DNA is TGTGCCAGCAGCGACAGGACTAGCGGGCGAACCGGGGAGCTGTTTTTT. Its coded protein is CASSDRTSGRTGELFF.